This passage covers 13 T cell receptor beta chains from one sample sequenced in a study of blood T cells in healthy people across ages. Then a second PCR, running roughly 6 to 11 cycles, was carried out with a sample-barcoded 5' primer and a J-beta primer mix. Each CDR3 protein gets one entry after TCRdb re-called the 5' RACE reads with MiXCR. The sample includes fewer than 2,000,000 distinct CDR3 sequences, approximately 32% of them seen just once. What was sequenced was blood. All receptors derive from a woman in her 30s in good health.

The chain carries TRBV9 and TRBJ2-3, with 8 bases matching TRBD2. The length of the CDR3 is 16 residues. Germline V gives CDR1 SGDLS, CDR2 YYNGEE. V was clipped by 0 bases and J by 1 base; unmatched bases: 4. The CDR3 is CASSVALRGGTDTQYF. CDR3 sequence (DNA): TGTGCCAGCAGCGTAGCATTGCGGGGGGGCACAGATACGCAGTATTTT.

About this clonotype itself: Since a much larger clone is just one base distant, this may be a read error. The V call is TRBV5-1, the J call TRBJ1-1; D is unclear. V lost 4 bases, J lost 1 base, and 14 bases lay in between. The CDR3 has 15 residues. Germline CDR1 and CDR2: SGHRS and YFSETQ. CDR3 nucleotides: TGCGCCAGCAGCCTCCAACGCGGACCGAACACTGAAGCTTTCTTT. This codes for CASSLQRGPNTEAFF.

There are many counts of this clonotype. The genes are TRBV11-2 and TRBJ2-3, with a possible D match to TRBD1 (6 bases). Trimming stripped 5 bases from V and 1 base from J, with 13 bases between. The CDR3 totals 15 residues. In germline, CDR1 is SGHAT, CDR2 FQNNGV. CDR3 sequence: CASSPGVVGTDTQYF. CDR3 nucleotides: TGTGCCAGCAGCCCAGGGGTAGTTGGCACAGATACGCAGTATTTT.

This clonotype was picked up many times. This sequence joins TRBV7-9 and TRBJ2-5, with TRBD2 matching over 7 bases. The V gene's germline CDR1 is SEHNR and CDR2 FQNEAQ (reference sequence). The CDR3 sequence is 14 residues long. Losses at the gene ends were 5 bases for V and 2 bases for J; bases not matched to a gene: 5. The CDR3 sequence is CASSRGLSQETQYF. The CDR3 coding sequence is TGTGCCAGCAGCCGGGGACTATCTCAAGAGACCCAGTACTTC. Looking up the rest from reference TRBV7-9 and TRBJ2-5 gives the full variable domain: DTGVSQNPRHKITKRGQNVTFRCDPISEHNRLYWYRQTLGQGPEFLTYFQNEAQLEKSRLLSDRFSAERPKGSFSTLEIQRTEQGDSAMYLCASSRGLSQETQYFGPGTRLLVL.

This chain uses TRBV28 with TRBJ1-1; D is unresolved. This CDR3 region has 15 residues. V gave up 8 bases and J gave up 1 base, with 17 bases separating them. Germline V gene lookup returns CDR1 MDHEN and CDR2 SYDVKM. In DNA, the CDR3 is TGTGCCAGCGCCCCCGGGTCGTGGGAGAACACTGAAGCTTTCTTT. It specifies CASAPGSWENTEAFF.

This chain connects TRBV6-2 or TRBV6-3 to TRBJ2-2, with TRBD2 matching 11 bases. Germline lookup yields CDR1 MNHEY and CDR2 SVGEGT. After removal of 8 bases from V and 5 bases from J, the junction contained 7 bases not matched to a gene. The CDR3 sequence is 15 residues long. CDR3 protein: CASVYSGRATGELFF. The CDR3 nucleotides are TGTGCCAGCGTTTATAGCGGGAGGGCAACCGGGGAGCTGTTTTTT.

A word on this clonotype: Mismatch with germline at one junction end may stem from a read error. CDR3 protein: CSAREGGARETQYF. In DNA, the CDR3 is TGCAGTGCGAGAGAAGGGGGGGCGCGGGAGACCCAGTACTTC. The chain uses TRBV20-1 and TRBJ2-5, with D possibly matching TRBD2 (7 bases). The CDR3 spans 14 residues. Germline CDR1 DFQATT, CDR2 SNEGSKA (reference sequence).

The chain has TRBV3-1 and TRBJ2-3, with 14 bases lining up with TRBD2. Unmatched junction bases numbered 14, after V lost 4 bases and J lost 8 bases. The germline V gene has CDR1 LGHDT and CDR2 YNNKEL (reference sequence). The CDR3 covers 18 residues. As DNA, the CDR3 is TGTGCCAGCAGCCCAAAGGGGGGACTAGCGGGAGTTGGTGTTACGCAGTATTTT. Amino acid sequence: CASSPKGGLAGVGVTQYF.

This clonotype was detected once. The chain couples TRBV12-3 or TRBV12-4 to TRBJ2-1; perhaps TRBD1 as D (6 bases). This CDR3 has 14 residues. V lost 6 bases and J lost 4, with 13 bases in between. CDR3 sequence reads: CASSQPDRYNEQFF. The CDR3 region has the DNA TGTGCCAGCAGCCAGCCGGACAGATACAATGAGCAGTTCTTC.

The chain is built from TRBV20-1 and TRBJ2-5; D is perhaps TRBD2 (6 bases). Germline CDR1 reads DFQATT; CDR2 reads SNEGSKA (reference sequence). Trimming shortened V by 3 bases and J by 4 bases, and 12 bases separated the two germline ends. This CDR3 has 13 amino acids. DNA of the CDR3: TGCAGTGCTAGGGAGACTAGGCGAGAGACCCAGTACTTC. Amino acids: CSARETRRETQYF.

In its sample, this clonotype was seen a few times. V is TRBV27 and J is TRBJ2-1, with 10 bases matching TRBD2. The junction had 11 bases not matched to a gene; V was cut back by 8 bases and J by 4 bases. Per the germline V gene, CDR1 is MNHEY and CDR2 is SMNVEV (reference sequence). The CDR3 is made up of 16 amino acids. CDR3 amino acids: CASGDDGTSDYNEQFF. The CDR3, as DNA: TGTGCCAGCGGGGACGATGGGACTAGCGATTACAATGAGCAGTTCTTC.

This clonotype was seen repeatedly, ten times or more. This rearrangement joins TRBV4-2 to TRBJ2-7; possible D gene TRBD1, 6 bases. Germline CDR1 and CDR2: LGHNA and YNFKEQ. V lost 0 bases to trimming and J lost 0 bases, with 15 bases between them. The CDR3 runs 17 residues. In nucleotides, the CDR3 is TGTGCCAGCAGCCAAGATGGACAGCTCTCATCCTCCTACGAGCAGTACTTC. Protein product: CASSQDGQLSSSYEQYF.

The chain links TRBV9 to TRBJ2-1; TRBD1 matches at 7 bases. CDR1 is SGDLS, CDR2 YYNGEE, per germline. V gave up 6 bases and J gave up 6 bases; unmatched junction bases: 3. This CDR3 contains 12 residues. The CDR3 loop reads CASTWDSNEQFF. The CDR3 DNA reads as TGTGCCAGCACCTGGGACAGCAATGAGCAGTTCTTC.